This paragraph covers one T cell receptor beta chain sequence. The sample belongs to a study of patients and donors after allogeneic stem cell transplantation. TCRdb re-called the RT-PCR reads with MiXCR, one entry per CDR3 protein. The sample lists about 400,000 distinct CDR3 sequences, approximately 16% occurring once. The length of the CDR3 is 15 residues. Per germline, CDR1 MNHEY and CDR2 SMNVEV (reference sequence). Trimming pared 3 bases from V and 3 bases from J, leaving 12 bases between. Material: blood, either unsorted or a sorted T cell fraction (not recorded which). This rearrangement joins TRBV27 to TRBJ2-1; D may be TRBD1 (6 bases). The TCR comes from a human donor who was either an allogeneic HSCT recipient or a stem cell or donor lymphocyte infusion donor (not recorded which). It is not recorded whose cells these are; they may come from a transplant donor. CDR3 sequence reads: CASSLGANGYNEQFF. The CDR3, as DNA: TGTGCCAGCAGTTTGGGGGCCAACGGCTACAATGAGCAGTTCTTC.